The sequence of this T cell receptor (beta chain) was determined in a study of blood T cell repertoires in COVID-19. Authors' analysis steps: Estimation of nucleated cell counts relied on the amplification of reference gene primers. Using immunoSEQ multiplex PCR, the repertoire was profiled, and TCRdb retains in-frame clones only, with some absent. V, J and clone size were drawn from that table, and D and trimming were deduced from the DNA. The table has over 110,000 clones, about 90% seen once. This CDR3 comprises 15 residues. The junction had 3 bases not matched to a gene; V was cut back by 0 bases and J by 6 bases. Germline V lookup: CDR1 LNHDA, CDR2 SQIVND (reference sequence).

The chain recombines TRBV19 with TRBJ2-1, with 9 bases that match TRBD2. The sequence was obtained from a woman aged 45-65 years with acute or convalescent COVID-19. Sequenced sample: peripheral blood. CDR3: CASSIDRAGGNEQFF. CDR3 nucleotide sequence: TGTGCCAGTAGTATAGATCGAGCGGGAGGCAATGAGCAGTTCTTC.